The 32 T cell receptor beta chains listed next were all sequenced from one sample in a study of T-cell memory formation after mild COVID-19. TCRdb analysed the 5' RACE reads with MiXCR anew, one entry per CDR3 protein. The sample shows around 200,000 distinct CDR3 sequences, 20% to 25% of them seen only once. Material: PBMCs or a T cell subset sorted from them (not recorded which). The source is an adult woman who had mild COVID-19 (a few samples of this study predate the infection). Cell type and time point are not known.

In its sample, this clonotype was seen a few times. V gene TRBV7-3 combines with J gene TRBJ2-3; 8 bases line up with TRBD2. This CDR3 has 15 amino acids. V lost 4 bases to trimming and J lost 6 bases; unmatched junction nucleotides: 9. CDR1 is SGHTA and CDR2 is FQGTGA in the germline V gene. CDR3 residues: CASSSSGTSGDTQYF. As DNA, the CDR3 is TGTGCCAGCAGCTCGTCCGGGACTAGTGGGGATACGCAGTATTTT.

This clonotype is a singleton in its sample. J is TRBJ2-3 and V is TRBV4-2; TRBD2 matches 10 bases. CDR3 size: 16 residues. The germline CDR1 and CDR2 sequences are LGHNA and YNFKEQ. V lost 0 bases, J lost 5 bases, and 5 bases stayed unmatched. The CDR3 DNA is TGTGCCAGCAGCCAAGAGTCAACTAGCGGGGTAGATACGCAGTATTTT. This sequence encodes CASSQESTSGVDTQYF.

The V call is TRBV7-9, the J call TRBJ2-3; 7 bases are a match to TRBD2. The junction had 22 bases not matched to a gene; V was cut back by 5 bases and J by 2 bases. The germline CDR1 and CDR2 sequences are SEHNR and FQNEAQ (reference sequence). This CDR3 is 20 amino acids long. CDR3: CASSRPKGRDERDYTDTQYF. The CDR3 nucleotides read TGTGCCAGCAGCCGACCTAAAGGACGGGATGAGCGGGATTACACAGATACGCAGTATTTT.

The chain uses TRBV4-3 and TRBJ2-1, with a tentative D call TRBD1 (6 bases). The germline V gene has CDR1 LGHNA and CDR2 YSLEER. V was trimmed by 8 bases and J by 5 bases, leaving 13 bases between them. CDR3 length: 13 amino acids. This CDR3 is CASGWTVNNEQFF. CDR3 nucleotide sequence: TGCGCCAGCGGATGGACAGTAAACAATGAGCAGTTCTTC.

V gene TRBV6-2 or TRBV6-3 combines with J gene TRBJ2-3; TRBD1 agrees at 8 bases. The CDR3 is made up of 15 amino acids. Germline V gives CDR1 MNHEY, CDR2 SVGEGT. Germline trimming cut 1 base from V and 3 bases from J; bases unmatched to any gene: 3. CDR3 nucleotides: TGTGCCAGCAGTTACTGGGGACAGGAGACAGATACGCAGTATTTT. Translation gives CASSYWGQETDTQYF.

This clonotype has only a few counts. This chain links TRBV5-1 with TRBJ1-2; weak D call: TRBD1 (6 bases). The CDR3 is 15 amino acids. V gave up 0 bases and J gave up 4 bases, with 13 bases separating them. Germline assignment: CDR1 SGHRS and CDR2 YFSETQ. The CDR3 sequence: CASSLAQGPSYGYTF. The CDR3 bases are TGCGCCAGCAGCTTGGCCCAGGGGCCCTCCTATGGCTACACCTTC.

This clonotype was detected a few times. J is TRBJ1-2 and V is TRBV7-6; 7 bases agree with TRBD1. The CDR3 extends over 14 amino acids. V was clipped by 5 bases and J by 7 bases; unmatched bases: 10. Germline CDR1 is SGHVS and CDR2 is FNYEAQ. This CDR3 is CASSDRQGLGGYTF. CDR3 DNA sequence: TGTGCCAGCAGCGACCGACAGGGTTTGGGTGGCTACACCTTC.

This clonotype was picked up a small number of times. The rearrangement links TRBV6-5 to TRBJ2-7, with 11 nucleotides matching TRBD2. The junction had 11 bases not matched to a gene; V was cut back by 6 bases and J by 4 bases. The germline V gene encodes CDR1 MNHEY and CDR2 SVGAGI. CDR3 length: 16 residues. Written as DNA, the CDR3 is TGTGCCAGCAGCCCCACTCCGGGACTAGCGGTGTACGAGCAGTACTTC. Translated: CASSPTPGLAVYEQYF.

The chain links TRBV20-1 to TRBJ2-6; 7 bases are shared with TRBD2. V lost 1 base and J lost 1; bases outside the gene matches: 16. The CDR3 has 20 amino acids. The V gene's germline CDR1 is DFQATT and CDR2 SNEGSKA (reference sequence). CDR3 bases: TGCAGTGCTAGAGTAGTCGACCTCGCGGCGGGGGTGTCTGGGGCCAACGTCCTGACTTTC. Encoded protein: CSARVVDLAAGVSGANVLTF.

Comments on this clonotype: No conserved phenylalanine or tryptophan ends this CDR3, so it is likely a read error. This rearrangement joins TRBV15 to TRBJ2-4; D remains unclear. This CDR3 has 13 residues. Trimming pared 3 bases from V and 5 bases from J, leaving 8 bases between. Germline V gives CDR1 LNHNV, CDR2 YYDKDF (reference sequence). CDR3 sequence: CATSRGYQNIQYL. The CDR3 DNA is TGTGCCACCAGCAGGGGATACCAAAACATTCAGTACTTG.

The chain employs TRBV5-5 and TRBJ2-7; D possibly corresponds to TRBD1 (5 bases). The V end lost 0 bases, the J end lost 6 bases, and 7 bases lay between the germline ends. The germline V gene has CDR1 SGHKS and CDR2 YYEKEE (reference sequence). The CDR3 loop spans 12 amino acids. The CDR3, as DNA: TGTGCCAGCAGCTTGGCAGGGCCCGAGCAGTACTTC. Residues: CASSLAGPEQYF.

This clonotype was picked up a small number of times. The CDR3 DNA reads TGTGCCAGCAGCTTTCGGGGACTCATTGGCACAGATACGCAGTATTTT. It yields the protein CASSFRGLIGTDTQYF. The rearrangement links TRBV5-4 to TRBJ2-3; a weak D match, TRBD2 (6 bases). CDR1 is SGHNT, CDR2 YYREEE, per germline (reference sequence). V lost 2 bases, J lost 1 base, and 14 bases lay in between. The CDR3 totals 16 residues.

This clonotype was seen more than once but under ten times. The chain is built from TRBV25-1 and TRBJ2-1; D is tentatively TRBD1 or TRBD2 (5 bases each). The CDR3 sequence is 18 residues long. Germline CDR1 MGHDK, CDR2 SYGVNS. The V end lost 1 base, the J end lost 4 bases, and 20 bases lay between the germline ends. CDR3 residues: CASSESRGRQLNYNEQFF. As DNA, the CDR3 is TGTGCCAGCAGTGAATCCCGAGGGCGACAGCTTAATTACAATGAGCAGTTCTTC.

Worth noting for this clonotype: At one end, the junction sequence differs from germline, possibly due to a read error. The gene calls are TRBV7-9 and TRBJ1-2, with D uncertain. The CDR3 is 14 residues long. CDR1 SEHNR and CDR2 FQNEAQ come from the germline V gene (reference sequence). In DNA form, the CDR3 reads TGTGGCAGCAGCAATACGTTGTTAGGGAATGGCTACACCTTC. The encoded protein is CGSSNTLLGNGYTF.

This chain connects TRBV2 to TRBJ2-7; 9 nucleotides align to TRBD1. The CDR3 has 15 residues. Germline assignment: CDR1 SNHLY and CDR2 FYNNEI. V gave up 0 bases and J gave up 5 bases; unmatched junction bases: 5. The CDR3 reads CASSEAWDRDDEQYF. DNA for the CDR3: TGTGCCAGCAGTGAAGCTTGGGACAGGGACGACGAGCAGTACTTC.

This clonotype was detected a few times. This sequence joins TRBV7-3 and TRBJ2-3; TRBD2 aligns across 7 bases. From germline, CDR1 is SGHTA and CDR2 FQGTGA. The CDR3 totals 16 residues. Germline trimming cut 5 bases from V and 0 bases from J; bases unmatched to any gene: 8. In nucleotides, the CDR3 is TGTGCCAGCAGCCCGGGGGGTGGATCTAGCACAGATACGCAGTATTTT. Amino acid sequence: CASSPGGGSSTDTQYF.

This clonotype was detected only a few times. The V call is TRBV5-1, the J call TRBJ1-1; no definite D call. The CDR3 loop spans 13 amino acids. Deletions cut 3 bases from V and 3 bases from J, with 9 bases between. Germline CDR1 and CDR2: SGHRS and YFSETQ. The CDR3 DNA is TGCGCCAGCAGCTCTCTTCCGGACACTGAAGCTTTCTTT. This translates into CASSSLPDTEAFF.

This clonotype occurred once. The J gene is TRBJ1-2, the V gene TRBV2, with a tentative D call TRBD1 (5 bases). The V and J ends lost 7 bases and 8 bases respectively, with 20 bases between them. The germline gives CDR1 SNHLY, CDR2 FYNNEI. The CDR3 is 14 amino acids. The DNA for the CDR3 is TGTGCCAGCATCGTTGGGGGTAGAGCTGACGGCTACACCTTC. This encodes CASIVGGRADGYTF.

The gene calls are TRBV11-1 and TRBJ2-6; no definite D call. CDR1 and CDR2 (germline): SGHAT, FQDESV (reference sequence). Deletions cut 4 bases from V and 2 bases from J, with 3 bases between. The CDR3 runs to 13 residues. CDR3 nucleotides: TGTGCCAGCAGCTCAGCTGGGGCCAACGTCCTGACTTTC. The encoded protein is CASSSAGANVLTF.

This rearrangement joins TRBV21-1 to TRBJ2-2; the D call in the table, TRBD1, was not verified against the DNA. TRBV21-1 is deemed a pseudogene. This CDR3 is 16 amino acids long. For the CDR3, the DNA is TGTGCCAGCAGCAAAGAGGGTACAGGGTCCACCGGGGAGCTGTTTTTT. Translation gives CASSKEGTGSTGELFF.

There are a few counts of this clonotype. The chain couples TRBV7-9 to TRBJ2-1, with 7 bases fitting TRBD2. CDR3 length: 12 residues. Germline CDR1 and CDR2: SEHNR and FQNEAQ (reference sequence). The J segment lost 10 bases and the V segment lost 5 bases, leaving 5 bases of the junction unmatched. In DNA form, the CDR3 reads TGTGCCAGCAGCCAGCCGGGACTAGAGCAGTTCTTC. Translating gives CASSQPGLEQFF.

This clonotype was detected ten times or more. The chain links TRBV7-9 to TRBJ2-3, with 11 bases fitting TRBD1. Germline CDR1 SEHNR, CDR2 FQNEAQ (reference sequence). The CDR3 is 18 residues long. The V and J ends lost 5 bases and 2 bases, in that order; junction bases with no gene match: 12. As DNA, the CDR3 is TGTGCCAGCAGCGTTCCGGGACAGGGGGAGGCTTTCACAGATACGCAGTATTTT. This sequence encodes CASSVPGQGEAFTDTQYF.

This clonotype has more than one count but fewer than ten. This chain uses TRBV5-6 with TRBJ2-1; D gene unclear. With 1 base removed from V and 1 base from J, the gap between germline ends came to 9 bases. In germline, CDR1 is SGHDT, CDR2 YYEEEE. This CDR3 comprises 15 residues. CDR3 sequence reads: CASSLSDESYNEQFF. The DNA for the CDR3 is TGTGCCAGCAGCTTGTCAGACGAATCCTACAATGAGCAGTTCTTC.

This clonotype was counted a few times. The V call is TRBV7-6, the J call TRBJ2-7; 12 bases match TRBD2. Germline assignment: CDR1 SGHVS and CDR2 FNYEAQ. This CDR3 contains 14 residues. J lost 7 bases, V lost 0 bases, and 1 base had no gene match. The CDR3 protein is CASSLAGLAGEQYF. CDR3 DNA: TGTGCCAGCAGCTTAGCAGGACTAGCGGGAGAGCAGTACTTC.

The chain links TRBV20-1 to TRBJ2-3, with TRBD1 matching 9 bases. Germline CDR1 reads DFQATT; CDR2 reads SNEGSKA (reference sequence). This CDR3 has 14 residues. The trim removed 3 bases at V and 7 bases at J, leaving 8 bases unmatched. The CDR3 DNA follows: TGCAGTGCTAGCTCAGACAGGGGGGGATATACGCAGTATTTT. Protein product: CSASSDRGGYTQYF.

The rearrangement links TRBV5-1 to TRBJ2-7; the D gene is possibly TRBD1 (5 bases). Germline V gene lookup returns CDR1 SGHRS and CDR2 YFSETQ. V was trimmed by 0 bases and J by 6 bases, leaving 19 bases between them. The CDR3 sequence is 16 residues long. The DNA for the CDR3 is TGCGCCAGCAGCTTGGGGCCCCTCGGTCAGGGTAGCGAGCAGTACTTC. Its protein is CASSLGPLGQGSEQYF.

The chain links TRBV12-3 or TRBV12-4 to TRBJ2-1, with D uncertain. The CDR3 spans 13 residues. Trimming left V 8 bases short and J 6 bases short, with 14 bases between. CDR3 nucleotide sequence: TGTGCCAGCGGATACCCAGAGACCAATGAGCAGTTCTTC. As protein: CASGYPETNEQFF.

V usage is TRBV20-1 and J usage is TRBJ2-5; D possibly corresponds to TRBD2 (6 bases). Trimming shortened V by 3 bases and J by 5 bases, and 10 bases separated the two germline ends. Germline V lookup: CDR1 DFQATT, CDR2 SNEGSKA (reference sequence). This CDR3 region has 12 residues. The CDR3 DNA follows: TGCAGTGCTAGGATAGGAGGGGAGACCCAGTACTTC. As protein: CSARIGGETQYF.

The sample holds a few counts of this clonotype. The chain links TRBV5-1 to TRBJ2-1; unclear D gene. This CDR3 contains 14 residues. Trimming left V 0 bases short and J 9 bases short, with 13 bases between. Germline-derived CDR1 and CDR2 are SGHRS and YFSETQ. CDR3 loop: CASSLEQLFAEQFF. CDR3 DNA sequence: TGCGCCAGCAGCTTGGAACAGTTGTTTGCTGAGCAGTTCTTC. The full variable domain, rest sourced from reference TRBV5-1 and TRBJ2-1, is KAGVTQTPRYLIKTRGQQVTLSCSPISGHRSVSWYQQTPGQGLQFLFEYFSETQRNKGNFPGRFSGRQFSNSRSEMNVSTLELGDSALYLCASSLEQLFAEQFFGPGTRLTVL.

This clonotype occurred a few times. The CDR3 DNA reads TGCGCCAGCAGCGGTCTAGCGGGATTACAAGAGACCCAGTACTTC. Translating it yields CASSGLAGLQETQYF. This rearrangement joins TRBV5-1 to TRBJ2-5; 9 bases align to TRBD2. In germline, CDR1 is SGHRS, CDR2 YFSETQ. J gave up 2 bases and V 4 bases, and 6 bases lay outside the gene matches. The CDR3 runs 15 residues.

V is TRBV9 and J is TRBJ1-1; TRBD1 is a possible D gene (5 bases). Trimming removed 0 bases at V and 3 bases at J, with 9 bases between. The CDR3 is 14 amino acids. Germline loops: CDR1 SGDLS, CDR2 YYNGEE. The CDR3 region has the DNA TGTGCCAGCAGCGTAGAGGGGACCTACACTGAAGCTTTCTTT. Translated: CASSVEGTYTEAFF.

The CDR3 DNA reads as TGCAGTGCTAGAGAAGGGTTGTCTAGCTCCTACGAGCAGTACTTC. Protein sequence: CSAREGLSSSYEQYF. V is TRBV20-1 and J is TRBJ2-7, with unresolved D. Trimming stripped 0 bases from V and 0 bases from J, with 12 bases between. In germline, CDR1 is DFQATT, CDR2 SNEGSKA (reference sequence). CDR3 length: 15 amino acids.